Listed below are T cell receptor beta chains from one sample, sequenced in a study of T cells expressing NK-cell markers. TCRdb re-called the 5' RACE reads and shows each CDR3 protein once, DNA omitted. This sample's table reports 440,000 or so distinct CDR3 sequences. Sequenced sample: blood T cells: a sorted CD56 or NKG2C T cell subset, CD4+ or CD8+ T cells, or bulk PBMC T cells (not recorded which). These receptor sequences come from a woman aged 18-69 years in good health. Each CDR3 is given with its conserved first and last residue.

v_gene,j_gene,CDR3aa
TRBV29-1,TRBJ2-3,CSVEGGTSGVARPDTQYF
TRBV11-2,TRBJ1-1,CASSLDIPTPGTEAFF
TRBV30,TRBJ1-2,CAWSNDGGYTF
TRBV4-2,TRBJ2-7,CASSQAFDIPYEQYF
TRBV9,TRBJ2-7,CASSFEGQGSEQYF
TRBV6-2/TRBV6-3,TRBJ1-1,CASSTGTGRLPEAFF
TRBV28,TRBJ2-7,CASSLQTGYEQYF
TRBV2,TRBJ2-1,CASAVLASYNEQFF
TRBV20-1,TRBJ2-7,CSAAARSYYEQYF
TRBV29-1,TRBJ2-7,CSVRNRGYEQYF
TRBV24-1,TRBJ2-1,CATREDTYNEQFF
TRBV6-5,TRBJ1-5,CASSTTIQPQHF
TRBV5-5,TRBJ1-3,CASSLVALDRISGNTIYF
TRBV28,TRBJ2-5,CASSLRGLGQETQYF
TRBV6-1,TRBJ2-1,CASSERPGGYNEQFF
TRBV6-2/TRBV6-3,TRBJ2-1,CASRTRGVYNEQFF
TRBV28,TRBJ2-1,CASTNRVYNEQFF
TRBV20-1,TRBJ2-1,CSAPERGGEQFF
TRBV20-1,TRBJ2-1,CSASRLTGGQLGSYNEQFF
TRBV5-1,TRBJ2-5,CASSLVGGLQETQYF
TRBV27,TRBJ1-1,CATQGLGAGTEAFF
TRBV7-2,TRBJ2-5,CASSLAIRGRETQYF
TRBV29-1,TRBJ2-5,CSVESVGKTQYF
TRBV6-5,TRBJ2-7,CASSYGRGPFEQYF